This T cell receptor beta chain was identified during a study of control samples from healthy donors and cancer patients. Sequenced by immunoSEQ multiplex PCR; TCRdb stores in-frame clones only, minus some. This sample yields around 150,000 clones, of which about 90% are seen a single time; approximately 12% belongs to the top ten. CDR3 size: 10 residues. V lost 3 bases to trimming and J lost 5 bases, with 3 bases between them. Germline CDR1 reads GTSNPN; CDR2 reads SVGIG (reference sequence). This receptor was obtained from a man aged 25-40 years in good health. Sequencing was carried out using blood. This chain connects TRBV30 to TRBJ2-3; D unclear. The CDR3 bases are TGTGCCTGGAGGGGAGATACGCAGTATTTT. Translated: CAWRGDTQYF.